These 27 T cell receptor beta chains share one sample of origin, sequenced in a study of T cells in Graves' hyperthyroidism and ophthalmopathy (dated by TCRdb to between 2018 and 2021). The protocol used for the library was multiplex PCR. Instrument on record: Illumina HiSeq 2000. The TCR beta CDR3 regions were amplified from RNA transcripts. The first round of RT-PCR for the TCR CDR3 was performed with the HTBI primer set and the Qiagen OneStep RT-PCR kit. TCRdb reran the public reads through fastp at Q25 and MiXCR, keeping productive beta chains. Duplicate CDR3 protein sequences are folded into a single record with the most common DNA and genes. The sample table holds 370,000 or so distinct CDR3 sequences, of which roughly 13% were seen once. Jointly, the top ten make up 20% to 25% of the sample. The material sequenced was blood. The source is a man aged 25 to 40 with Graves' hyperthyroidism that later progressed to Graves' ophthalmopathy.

DNA for the CDR3: TGTGCCAGCAGCTTGGACAGCCGGTACTGGGCGGCGGCTGGAAACACCATATATTTT. This sequence encodes CASSLDSRYWAAAGNTIYF. The chain carries TRBV7-8 and TRBJ1-3, with D possibly TRBD1 on 6 matching bases. The CDR3 loop spans 19 amino acids. V was shortened by 3 bases and J by 2 bases, with 23 bases between the two germline ends. The germline V gene has CDR1 SGHVS and CDR2 FQNEAQ.

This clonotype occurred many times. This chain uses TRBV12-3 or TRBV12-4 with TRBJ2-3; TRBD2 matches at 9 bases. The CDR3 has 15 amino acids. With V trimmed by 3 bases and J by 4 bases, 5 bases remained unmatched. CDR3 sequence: CASSLRGGIPDTQYF. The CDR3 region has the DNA TGTGCCAGCAGTTTGCGGGGGGGCATTCCAGATACGCAGTATTTT.

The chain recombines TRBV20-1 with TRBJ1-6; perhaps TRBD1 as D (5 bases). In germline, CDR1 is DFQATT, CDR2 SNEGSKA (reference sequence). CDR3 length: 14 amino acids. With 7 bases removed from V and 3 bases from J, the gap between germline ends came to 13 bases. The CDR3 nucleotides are TGCAGTGTAAGGGGCCAGGGCTATAATTCACCCCTCCACTTT. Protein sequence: CSVRGQGYNSPLHF.

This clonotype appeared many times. Here the CDR3 reads CASSFAASGETQYF. In DNA form, the CDR3 reads TGTGCCAGCAGTTTTGCTGCGAGCGGGGAGACCCAGTACTTC. This chain joins TRBV2 and TRBJ2-5; tentatively, D is TRBD2 (6 bases). CDR1 is SNHLY and CDR2 is FYNNEI in the germline V gene. V was pared by 5 bases and J by 5 bases, with 15 bases between. CDR3 length: 14 residues.

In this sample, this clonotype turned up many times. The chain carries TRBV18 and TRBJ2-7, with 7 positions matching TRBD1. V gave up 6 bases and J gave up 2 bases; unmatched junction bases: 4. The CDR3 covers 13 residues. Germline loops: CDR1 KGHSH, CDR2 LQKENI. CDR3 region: CASSRTGAYEQYF. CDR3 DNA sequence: TGTGCCAGCTCGCGTACAGGGGCCTACGAGCAGTACTTC. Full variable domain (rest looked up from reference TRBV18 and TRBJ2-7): NAGVMQNPRHLVRRRGQEARLRCSPMKGHSHVYWYRQLPEEGLKFMVYLQKENIIDESGMPKERFSAEFPKEGPSILRIQQVVRGDSAAYFCASSRTGAYEQYFGPGTRLTVT.

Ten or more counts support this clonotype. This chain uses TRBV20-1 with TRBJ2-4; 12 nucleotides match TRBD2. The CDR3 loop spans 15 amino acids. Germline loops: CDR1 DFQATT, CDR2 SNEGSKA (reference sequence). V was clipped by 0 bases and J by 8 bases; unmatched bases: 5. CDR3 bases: TGCAGTGCTAGAGATGCTAGCGGGGGGGTGGACATTCAGTACTTC. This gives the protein CSARDASGGVDIQYF.

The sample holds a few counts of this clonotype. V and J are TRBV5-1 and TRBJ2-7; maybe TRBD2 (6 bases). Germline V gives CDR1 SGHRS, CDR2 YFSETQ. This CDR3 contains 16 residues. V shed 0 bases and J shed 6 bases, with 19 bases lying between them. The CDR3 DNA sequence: TGCGCCAGCAGCTTGGCCTCGGGACTCCCCTACTCCGAGCAGTACTTC. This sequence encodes CASSLASGLPYSEQYF.

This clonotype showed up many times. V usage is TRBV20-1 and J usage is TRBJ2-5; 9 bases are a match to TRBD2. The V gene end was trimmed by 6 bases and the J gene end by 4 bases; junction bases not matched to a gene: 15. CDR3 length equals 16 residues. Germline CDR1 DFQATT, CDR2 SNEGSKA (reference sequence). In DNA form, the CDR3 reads TGCAGTGCCCGGGGGTATGCGGGGGGGTCGGGAGAGACCCAGTACTTC. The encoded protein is CSARGYAGGSGETQYF.

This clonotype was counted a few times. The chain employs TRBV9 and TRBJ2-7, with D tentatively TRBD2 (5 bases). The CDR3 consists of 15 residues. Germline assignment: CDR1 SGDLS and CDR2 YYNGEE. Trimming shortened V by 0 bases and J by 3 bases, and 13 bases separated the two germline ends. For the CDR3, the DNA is TGTGCCAGCAGCGTAGGGGGAGAGGTTAGCTACGAGCAGTACTTC. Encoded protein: CASSVGGEVSYEQYF.

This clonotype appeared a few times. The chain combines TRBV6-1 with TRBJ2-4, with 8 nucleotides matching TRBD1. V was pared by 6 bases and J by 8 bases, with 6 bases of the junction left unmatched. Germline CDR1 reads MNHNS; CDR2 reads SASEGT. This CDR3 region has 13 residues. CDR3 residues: CASRETGVDIQYF. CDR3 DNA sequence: TGTGCCAGCAGGGAGACAGGGGTTGACATTCAGTACTTC.

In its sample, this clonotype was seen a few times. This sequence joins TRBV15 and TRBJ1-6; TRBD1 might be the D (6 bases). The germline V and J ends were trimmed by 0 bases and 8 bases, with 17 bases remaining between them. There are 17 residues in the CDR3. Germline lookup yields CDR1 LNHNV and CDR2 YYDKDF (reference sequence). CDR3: CATSRDFGQLMDSPLHF. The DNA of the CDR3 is TGTGCCACCAGCAGAGATTTTGGACAGCTGATGGATTCACCCCTCCACTTT. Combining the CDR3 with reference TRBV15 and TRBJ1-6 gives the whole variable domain DAMVIQNPRYQVTQFGKPVTLSCSQTLNHNVMYWYQQKSSQAPKLLFHYYDKDFNNEADTPDNFQSRRPNTSFCFLDIRSPGLGDTAMYLCATSRDFGQLMDSPLHFGNGTRLTVT.

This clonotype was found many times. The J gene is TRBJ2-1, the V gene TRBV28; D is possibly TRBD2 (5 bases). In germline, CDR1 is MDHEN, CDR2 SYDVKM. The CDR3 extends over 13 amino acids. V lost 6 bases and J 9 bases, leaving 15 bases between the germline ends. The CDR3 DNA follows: TGTGCCAGCAGCCTTGAGAGGGTTGCTGAGCAGTTCTTC. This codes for CASSLERVAEQFF. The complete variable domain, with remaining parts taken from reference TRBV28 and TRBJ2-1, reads DVKVTQSSRYLVKRTGEKVFLECVQDMDHENMFWYRQDPGLGLRLIYFSYDVKMKEKGDIPEGYSVSREKKERFSLILESASTNQTSMYLCASSLERVAEQFFGPGTRLTVL.

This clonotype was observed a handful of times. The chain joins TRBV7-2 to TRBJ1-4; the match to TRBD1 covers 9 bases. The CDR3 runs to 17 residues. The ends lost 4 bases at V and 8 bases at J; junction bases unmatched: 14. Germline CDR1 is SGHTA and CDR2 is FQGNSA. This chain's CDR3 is CASSSAGTGRIWEKLFF. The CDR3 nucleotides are TGTGCCAGCAGCTCCGCCGGGACAGGGAGAATCTGGGAAAAACTGTTTTTT.

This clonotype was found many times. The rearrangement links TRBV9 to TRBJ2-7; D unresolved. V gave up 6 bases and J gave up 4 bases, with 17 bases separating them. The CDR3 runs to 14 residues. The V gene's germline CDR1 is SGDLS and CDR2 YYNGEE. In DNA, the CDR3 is TGTGCCAGCACCCCTGCGACTTTTAAGTACGAGCAGTACTTC. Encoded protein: CASTPATFKYEQYF.

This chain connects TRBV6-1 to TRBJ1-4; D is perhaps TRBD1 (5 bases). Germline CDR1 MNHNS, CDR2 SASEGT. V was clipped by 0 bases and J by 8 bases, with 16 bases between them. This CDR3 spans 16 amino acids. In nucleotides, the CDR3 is TGTGCCAGCAGTGAAGCGGGGGACCGGCTTTGGGAAAAACTGTTTTTT. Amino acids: CASSEAGDRLWEKLFF.

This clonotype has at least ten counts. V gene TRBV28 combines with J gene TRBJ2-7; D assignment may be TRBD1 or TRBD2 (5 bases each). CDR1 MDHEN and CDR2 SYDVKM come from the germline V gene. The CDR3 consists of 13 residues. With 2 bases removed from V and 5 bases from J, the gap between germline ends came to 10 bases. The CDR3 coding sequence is TGTGCCAGCAGTTTAACCGGGACCCACGAGCAGTACTTC. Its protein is CASSLTGTHEQYF. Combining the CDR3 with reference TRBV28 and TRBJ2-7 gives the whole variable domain DVKVTQSSRYLVKRTGEKVFLECVQDMDHENMFWYRQDPGLGLRLIYFSYDVKMKEKGDIPEGYSVSREKKERFSLILESASTNQTSMYLCASSLTGTHEQYFGPGTRLTVT.

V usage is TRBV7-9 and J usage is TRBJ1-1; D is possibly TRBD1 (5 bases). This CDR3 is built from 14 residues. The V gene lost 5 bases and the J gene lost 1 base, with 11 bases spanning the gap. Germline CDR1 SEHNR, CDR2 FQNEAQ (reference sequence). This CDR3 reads CASSPPDKNTEAFF. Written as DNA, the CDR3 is TGTGCCAGCAGCCCCCCGGACAAGAACACTGAAGCTTTCTTT. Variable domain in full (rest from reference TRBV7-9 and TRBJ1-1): DTGVSQNPRHKITKRGQNVTFRCDPISEHNRLYWYRQTLGQGPEFLTYFQNEAQLEKSRLLSDRFSAERPKGSFSTLEIQRTEQGDSAMYLCASSPPDKNTEAFFGQGTRLTVV.

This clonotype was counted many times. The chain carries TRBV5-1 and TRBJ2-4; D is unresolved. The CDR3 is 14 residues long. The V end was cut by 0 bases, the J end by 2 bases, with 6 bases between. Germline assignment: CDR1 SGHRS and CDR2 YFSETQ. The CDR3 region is CASSLDRSKNIQYF. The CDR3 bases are TGCGCCAGCAGCTTGGATAGATCCAAAAACATTCAGTACTTC.

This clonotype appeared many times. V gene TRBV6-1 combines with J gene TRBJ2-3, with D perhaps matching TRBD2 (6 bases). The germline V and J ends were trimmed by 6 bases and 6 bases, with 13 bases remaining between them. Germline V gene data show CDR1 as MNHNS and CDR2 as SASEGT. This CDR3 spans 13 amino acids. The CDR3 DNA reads TGTGCCAGCAGAACCCGGGGGAGGGATACGCAGTATTTT. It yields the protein CASRTRGRDTQYF.

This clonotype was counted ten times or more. The CDR3 here is CASSYRRGGDGELFF. CDR3 nucleotide sequence: TGTGCCAGCAGTTACCGACGGGGGGGAGACGGGGAGCTGTTTTTT. This chain uses TRBV6-5 with TRBJ2-2; 8 positions agree with TRBD2. Germline V gene lookup returns CDR1 MNHEY and CDR2 SVGAGI. The CDR3 has 15 amino acids. With V trimmed by 2 bases and J by 7 bases, 6 bases remained unmatched.

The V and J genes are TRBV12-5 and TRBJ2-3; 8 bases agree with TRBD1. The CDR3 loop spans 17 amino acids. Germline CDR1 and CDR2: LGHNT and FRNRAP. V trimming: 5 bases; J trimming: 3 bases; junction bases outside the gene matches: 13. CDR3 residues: CASGHLTGTGRTDTQYF. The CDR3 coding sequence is TGTGCTAGTGGTCATCTTACCGGGACAGGCCGAACAGATACGCAGTATTTT.

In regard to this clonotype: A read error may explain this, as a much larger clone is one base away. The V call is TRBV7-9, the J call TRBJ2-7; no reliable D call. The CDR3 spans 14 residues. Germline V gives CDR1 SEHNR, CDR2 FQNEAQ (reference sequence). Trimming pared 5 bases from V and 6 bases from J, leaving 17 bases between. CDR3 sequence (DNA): TGTGCCAGCAGCGGGGATCTAGGAGAATGCGAGCAGTACTTC. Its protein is CASSGDLGECEQYF.

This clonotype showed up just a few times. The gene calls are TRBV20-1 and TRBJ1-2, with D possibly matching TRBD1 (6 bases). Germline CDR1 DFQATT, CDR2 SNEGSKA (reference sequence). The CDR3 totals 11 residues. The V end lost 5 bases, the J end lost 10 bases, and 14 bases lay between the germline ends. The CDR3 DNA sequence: TGCAGTGCTGGTCCGGGACAAGCCTACACCTTC. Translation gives CSAGPGQAYTF.

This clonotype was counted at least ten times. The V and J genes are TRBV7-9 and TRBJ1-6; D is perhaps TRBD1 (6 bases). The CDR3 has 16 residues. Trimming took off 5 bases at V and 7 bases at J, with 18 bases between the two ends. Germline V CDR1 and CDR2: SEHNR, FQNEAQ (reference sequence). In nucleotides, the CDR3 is TGTGCCAGCAGCCGATTTTACAGGGTGGAGAATTCACCCCTCCACTTT. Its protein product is CASSRFYRVENSPLHF.

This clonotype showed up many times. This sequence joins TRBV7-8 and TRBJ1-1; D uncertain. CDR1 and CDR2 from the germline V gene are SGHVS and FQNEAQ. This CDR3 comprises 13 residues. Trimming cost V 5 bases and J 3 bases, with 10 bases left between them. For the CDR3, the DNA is TGTGCCAGCAGCGCGGAGGAGGACACTGAAGCTTTCTTT. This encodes CASSAEEDTEAFF. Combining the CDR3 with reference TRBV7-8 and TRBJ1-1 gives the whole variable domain GAGVSQSPRYKVAKRGQDVALRCDPISGHVSLFWYQQALGQGPEFLTYFQNEAQLDKSGLPSDRFFAERPEGSVSTLKIQRTQQEDSAVYLCASSAEEDTEAFFGQGTRLTVV.

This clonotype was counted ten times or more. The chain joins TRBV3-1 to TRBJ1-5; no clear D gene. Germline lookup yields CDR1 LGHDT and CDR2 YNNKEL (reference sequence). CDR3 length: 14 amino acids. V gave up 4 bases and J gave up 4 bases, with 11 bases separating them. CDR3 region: CASSPLGRNQPQHF. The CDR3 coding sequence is TGTGCCAGCAGCCCTCTAGGACGGAATCAGCCCCAGCATTTT.

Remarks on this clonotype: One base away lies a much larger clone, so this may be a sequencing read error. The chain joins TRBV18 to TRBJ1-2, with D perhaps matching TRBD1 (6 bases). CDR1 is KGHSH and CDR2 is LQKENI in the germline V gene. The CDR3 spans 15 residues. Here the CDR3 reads CTSSPPGTSNYGYTF. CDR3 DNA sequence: TGTACCAGCTCACCACCCGGGACATCTAACTATGGCTACACCTTC.